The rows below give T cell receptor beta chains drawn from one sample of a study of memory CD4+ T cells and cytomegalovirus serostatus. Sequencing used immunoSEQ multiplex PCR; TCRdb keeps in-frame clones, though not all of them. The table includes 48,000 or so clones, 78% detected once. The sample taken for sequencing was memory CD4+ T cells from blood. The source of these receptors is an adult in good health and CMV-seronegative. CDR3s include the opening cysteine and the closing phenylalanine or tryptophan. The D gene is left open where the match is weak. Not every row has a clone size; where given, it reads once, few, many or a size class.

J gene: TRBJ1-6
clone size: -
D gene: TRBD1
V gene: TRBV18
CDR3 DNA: TGTGCCAGCTCAGACCCAGGGGGCCGCAATTCACCCCTCCACTTT
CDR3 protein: CASSDPGGRNSPLHF

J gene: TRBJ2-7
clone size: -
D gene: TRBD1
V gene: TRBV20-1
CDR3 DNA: TGCAGTGCCAGACAGGGCGAGGAGCAGTACTTC
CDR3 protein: CSARQGEEQYF

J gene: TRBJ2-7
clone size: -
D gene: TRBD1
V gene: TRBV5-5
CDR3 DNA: TGTGCCAGCAGCTCATCCGGGACAGGGCCCTACGAGCAGTACTTC
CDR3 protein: CASSSSGTGPYEQYF

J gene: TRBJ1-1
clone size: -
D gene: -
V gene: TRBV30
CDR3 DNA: TGTGCCTGGAAGGTAGGTGGCGGGTCTGAAGCTTTCTTT
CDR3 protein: CAWKVGGGSEAFF

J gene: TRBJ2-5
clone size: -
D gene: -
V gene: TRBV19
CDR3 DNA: TGTGCCAGTAGACTAAAGGAGACCCAGTACTTC
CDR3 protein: CASRLKETQYF

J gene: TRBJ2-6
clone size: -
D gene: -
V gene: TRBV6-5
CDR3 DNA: TGTGCCAGCAGTTACGCAGCAGCCTCTGGGGCCAACGTCCTGACTTTC
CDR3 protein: CASSYAAASGANVLTF

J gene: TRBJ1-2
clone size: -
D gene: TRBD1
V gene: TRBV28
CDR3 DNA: TGTGCCAGCAGTTTAGGGCCGACAGGGGCGGCGTATGGCTACACCTTC
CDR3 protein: CASSLGPTGAAYGYTF

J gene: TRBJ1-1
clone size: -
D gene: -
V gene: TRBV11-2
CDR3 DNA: TGTGCCAGCAGCCTCGGAACAGAATCTAGAGCTTTCTTT
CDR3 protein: CASSLGTESRAFF

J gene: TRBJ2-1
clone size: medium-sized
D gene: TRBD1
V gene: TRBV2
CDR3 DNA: TGTGCCAGCAGTGGGGACAGGGCGAAGGAGCAGTTCTTC
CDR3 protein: CASSGDRAKEQFF

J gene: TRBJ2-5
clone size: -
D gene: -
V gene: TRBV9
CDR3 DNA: TGTGCCAGCAGCGTTCAGGCTAGCGTTATCCAAGAGACCCAGTACTTC
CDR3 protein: CASSVQASVIQETQYF

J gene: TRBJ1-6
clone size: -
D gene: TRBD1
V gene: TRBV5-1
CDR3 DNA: TGCGCCAGCAGCCGAGTAGGGACAGGGCTCCACTTT
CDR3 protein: CASSRVGTGLHF

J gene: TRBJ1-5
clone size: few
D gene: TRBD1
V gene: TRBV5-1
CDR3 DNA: TGCGCCAGCAGCTTGGGAACAGGGGGGAATCAGCCCCAGCATTTT
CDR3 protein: CASSLGTGGNQPQHF

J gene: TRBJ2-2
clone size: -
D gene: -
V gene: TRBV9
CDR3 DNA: TGTGCCAGCAGCGTGGGGGACTGGAACACCGGGGAGCTGTTTTTT
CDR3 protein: CASSVGDWNTGELFF

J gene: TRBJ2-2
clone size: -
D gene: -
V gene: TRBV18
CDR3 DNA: TGTGCCACCCTACAGAGGATCCTGGATGGTGGGGAGCTGTTTTTT
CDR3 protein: CATLQRILDGGELFF

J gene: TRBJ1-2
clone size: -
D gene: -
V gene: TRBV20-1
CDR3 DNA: TGCAGTGCCCCTAGGTTCGGCGGCTACACCTTC
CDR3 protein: CSAPRFGGYTF

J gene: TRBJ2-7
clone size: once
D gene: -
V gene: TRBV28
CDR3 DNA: TGTGCCAGCAGTCCGACGAGGGACGTCGAGCAGTACTTC
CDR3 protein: CASSPTRDVEQYF

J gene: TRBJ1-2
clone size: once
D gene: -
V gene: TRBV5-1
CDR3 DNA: TGCGCCAGCAGCGTCAGGGCAAACTATGGCTACACCTTC
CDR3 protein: CASSVRANYGYTF

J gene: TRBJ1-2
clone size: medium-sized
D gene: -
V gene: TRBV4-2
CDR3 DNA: TGTGCCAGCAGCCAAGAAGGGGCGACAGGAGTCCGCTATGGCTACACCTTC
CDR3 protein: CASSQEGATGVRYGYTF

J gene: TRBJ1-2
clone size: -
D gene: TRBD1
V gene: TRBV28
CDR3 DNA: TGTGCCAGCAGGCATGGGGACAGGGGTCGGGTTCTTTTAAGATACACCTTC
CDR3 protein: CASRHGDRGRVLLRYTF

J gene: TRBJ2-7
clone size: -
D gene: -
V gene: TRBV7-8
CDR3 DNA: TGTGCCAGCAGCTCCGCGGGGCAGGCGGGTGCCTACGAGCAGTACTTC
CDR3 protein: CASSSAGQAGAYEQYF

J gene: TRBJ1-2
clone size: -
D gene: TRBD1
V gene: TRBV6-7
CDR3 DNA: TGTGCCACTCACCGGGACAGCGACCACTATGGCTACACCTTC
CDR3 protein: CATHRDSDHYGYTF

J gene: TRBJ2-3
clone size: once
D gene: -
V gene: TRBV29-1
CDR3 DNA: TGCAGCGCTCTATCCGCTAGCACAGATACGCAGTATTTT
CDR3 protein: CSALSASTDTQYF

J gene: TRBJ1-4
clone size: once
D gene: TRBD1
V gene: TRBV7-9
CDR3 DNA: TGTGCCAGCAGCTTAGCGCAGGGGGCGGGTGAAAAACTGTTTTTT
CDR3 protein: CASSLAQGAGEKLFF

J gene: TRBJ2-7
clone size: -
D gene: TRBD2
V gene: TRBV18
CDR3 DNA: TGTGCCAGCTCACCTGACGGGGAGGGACACGAGCAGTACTTC
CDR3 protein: CASSPDGEGHEQYF

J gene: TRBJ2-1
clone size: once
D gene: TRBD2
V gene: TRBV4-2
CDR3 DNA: TGTGCCAGCAGCCCGAGTACAGCGGGGGGAGGAAATGAGCAGTTCTTC
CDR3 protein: CASSPSTAGGGNEQFF

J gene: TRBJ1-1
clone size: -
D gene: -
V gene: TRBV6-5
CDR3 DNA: TGTGCCAGCAGTTACCTCCCGACAGGGAACACTGAAGCTTTCTTT
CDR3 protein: CASSYLPTGNTEAFF

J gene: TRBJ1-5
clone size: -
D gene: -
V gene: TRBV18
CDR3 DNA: TGTGCCAGCTCACCAATGGCAGGATTGGATCAGCCCCAGCATTTT
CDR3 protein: CASSPMAGLDQPQHF

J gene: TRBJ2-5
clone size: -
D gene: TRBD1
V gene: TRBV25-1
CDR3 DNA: TGTGCCAGCAGTGAATCCGGACAGGGGGCGCAAATGGAGACCCAGTACTTC
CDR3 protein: CASSESGQGAQMETQYF

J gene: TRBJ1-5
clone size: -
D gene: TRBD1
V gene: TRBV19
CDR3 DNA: TGTGCCAGTAGTATAACAGGGGCGAGCCCATATAGCAATCAGCCCCAGCATTTT
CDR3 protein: CASSITGASPYSNQPQHF